The 11 T cell receptor beta chains in this list originate from one sample, sequenced in a study of blood T cell repertoires in COVID-19. The assay was immunoSEQ multiplex PCR, and TCRdb's table has in-frame clones only and misses some. The table lists roughly 79,000 clones, around 88% of them singletons. Source material: peripheral blood. The receptors originated from an elderly woman with active or convalescent COVID-19.

This clone showed up just a few times. The rearrangement links TRBV6-2 or TRBV6-3 to TRBJ2-7; D is unclear. The V end lost 5 bases, the J end lost 5 bases, and 19 bases lay between the germline ends. CDR1 is MNHEY and CDR2 is SVGEGT in the germline V gene. The CDR3 is made up of 15 amino acids. The CDR3 is CASSTAPTVTHEQYF. The CDR3 bases are TGTGCCAGCAGTACTGCCCCTACAGTGACCCACGAGCAGTACTTC.

This chain links TRBV18 with TRBJ1-5; 7 bases match TRBD1. This CDR3 has 14 amino acids. Losses at the gene ends were 6 bases for V and 1 base for J; bases not matched to a gene: 3. Germline loops: CDR1 KGHSH, CDR2 LQKENI. For the CDR3, the DNA is TGTGCCAGCTCGCAACAGGGGAGCAATCAGCCCCAGCATTTT. It specifies CASSQQGSNQPQHF.

This clone was seen only a few times. J is TRBJ2-5 and V is TRBV6-5; 10 bases map to TRBD2. After removal of 8 bases from V and 1 base from J, the junction contained 7 bases not matched to a gene. Germline V CDR1 and CDR2: MNHEY, SVGAGI. This CDR3 spans 15 amino acids. The CDR3 is CASRASGGTQETQYF. CDR3 sequence (DNA): TGTGCCAGCCGGGCTAGCGGGGGAACCCAAGAGACCCAGTACTTC.

This sequence joins TRBV6-2 or TRBV6-3 and TRBJ2-7, with 12 nucleotides matching TRBD1. The CDR3 totals 14 residues. Per the germline V gene, CDR1 is MNHEY and CDR2 is SVGEGT. J was trimmed by 4 bases and V by 4 bases; bases with no gene match: 2. The CDR3 region is CASSSGQGAYEQYF. CDR3 bases: TGTGCCAGCAGTTCGGGACAGGGGGCGTACGAGCAGTACTTC.

This chain connects TRBV11-2 to TRBJ2-1; 10 positions match TRBD2. Trimming removed 6 bases from V and 7 bases from J; junction bases left unmatched: 12. CDR3 size: 16 residues. Germline CDR1 and CDR2: SGHAT and FQNNGV. The CDR3 coding sequence is TGTGCCAGCAGGGCGACTCCGACTAGCGGGCGTAATGAGCAGTTCTTC. Protein product: CASRATPTSGRNEQFF.

This clone was seen a single time. The rearrangement uses TRBV12-5 and TRBJ1-1; the D is unclear. The CDR3 length is 13 residues. Trimming shortened V by 1 base and J by 6 bases, and 9 bases separated the two germline ends. The V gene's germline CDR1 is LGHNT and CDR2 FRNRAP. DNA for the CDR3: TGTGCTAGTGGTTTGGGACTGAAGGCTGAAGCTTTCTTT. Protein product: CASGLGLKAEAFF. Combining the CDR3 with reference TRBV12-5 and TRBJ1-1 gives the whole variable domain DARVTQTPRHKVTEMGQEVTMRCQPILGHNTVFWYRQTMMQGLELLAYFRNRAPLDDSGMPKDRFSAEMPDATLATLKIQPSEPRDSAVYFCASGLGLKAEAFFGQGTRLTVV.

This clone was recorded only once. V and J are TRBV18 and TRBJ2-1; 8 bases are a match to TRBD1. The CDR3 is 13 residues long. Germline lookup yields CDR1 KGHSH and CDR2 LQKENI. With V trimmed by 2 bases and J by 6 bases, 0 bases remained unmatched. The CDR3 loop reads CASSPTGGNEQFF. The CDR3 region has the DNA TGTGCCAGCTCACCAACAGGGGGCAATGAGCAGTTCTTC.

The chain is built from TRBV7-2 and TRBJ1-4; 7 nucleotides line up with TRBD1. This CDR3 comprises 16 residues. Per the germline V gene, CDR1 is SGHTA and CDR2 is FQGNSA. Unmatched junction bases numbered 6, after V lost 5 bases and J lost 0 bases. The CDR3 sequence: CASSPTGVATNEKLFF. The CDR3 bases are TGTGCCAGCAGCCCAACAGGGGTTGCAACTAATGAAAAACTGTTTTTT.

V and J are TRBV11-2 and TRBJ2-5; a weak D match, TRBD2 (5 bases). Germline CDR1 is SGHAT and CDR2 is FQNNGV. This CDR3 contains 13 residues. The V end was cut by 6 bases, the J end by 1 base, with 9 bases between. CDR3 protein: CASRSEGQETQYF. As DNA, the CDR3 is TGTGCCAGCAGGTCAGAGGGCCAAGAGACCCAGTACTTC.

In this sample, this clone turned up once. The gene calls are TRBV4-3 and TRBJ2-3, with 8 bases fitting TRBD2. This CDR3 is built from 14 residues. Unmatched junction bases numbered 2, after V lost 4 bases and J lost 2 bases. Germline V gene lookup returns CDR1 LGHNA and CDR2 YSLEER. CDR3 loop: CASSPGGNTDTQYF. The CDR3 region has the DNA TGCGCCAGCAGCCCGGGGGGGAACACAGATACGCAGTATTTT.

V is TRBV3-1 (or the pseudogene TRBV3-2) and J is TRBJ2-3, with 10 bases that match TRBD2. J lost 5 bases, V lost 0 bases, and 5 bases had no gene match. CDR1 is LGHDT, CDR2 YNNKEL, per germline (reference sequence). The CDR3 contains 16 residues. This chain's CDR3 is CASSQDPSGGQDTQYF. The CDR3 DNA is TGTGCCAGCAGCCAAGATCCTAGCGGGGGTCAAGATACGCAGTATTTT.